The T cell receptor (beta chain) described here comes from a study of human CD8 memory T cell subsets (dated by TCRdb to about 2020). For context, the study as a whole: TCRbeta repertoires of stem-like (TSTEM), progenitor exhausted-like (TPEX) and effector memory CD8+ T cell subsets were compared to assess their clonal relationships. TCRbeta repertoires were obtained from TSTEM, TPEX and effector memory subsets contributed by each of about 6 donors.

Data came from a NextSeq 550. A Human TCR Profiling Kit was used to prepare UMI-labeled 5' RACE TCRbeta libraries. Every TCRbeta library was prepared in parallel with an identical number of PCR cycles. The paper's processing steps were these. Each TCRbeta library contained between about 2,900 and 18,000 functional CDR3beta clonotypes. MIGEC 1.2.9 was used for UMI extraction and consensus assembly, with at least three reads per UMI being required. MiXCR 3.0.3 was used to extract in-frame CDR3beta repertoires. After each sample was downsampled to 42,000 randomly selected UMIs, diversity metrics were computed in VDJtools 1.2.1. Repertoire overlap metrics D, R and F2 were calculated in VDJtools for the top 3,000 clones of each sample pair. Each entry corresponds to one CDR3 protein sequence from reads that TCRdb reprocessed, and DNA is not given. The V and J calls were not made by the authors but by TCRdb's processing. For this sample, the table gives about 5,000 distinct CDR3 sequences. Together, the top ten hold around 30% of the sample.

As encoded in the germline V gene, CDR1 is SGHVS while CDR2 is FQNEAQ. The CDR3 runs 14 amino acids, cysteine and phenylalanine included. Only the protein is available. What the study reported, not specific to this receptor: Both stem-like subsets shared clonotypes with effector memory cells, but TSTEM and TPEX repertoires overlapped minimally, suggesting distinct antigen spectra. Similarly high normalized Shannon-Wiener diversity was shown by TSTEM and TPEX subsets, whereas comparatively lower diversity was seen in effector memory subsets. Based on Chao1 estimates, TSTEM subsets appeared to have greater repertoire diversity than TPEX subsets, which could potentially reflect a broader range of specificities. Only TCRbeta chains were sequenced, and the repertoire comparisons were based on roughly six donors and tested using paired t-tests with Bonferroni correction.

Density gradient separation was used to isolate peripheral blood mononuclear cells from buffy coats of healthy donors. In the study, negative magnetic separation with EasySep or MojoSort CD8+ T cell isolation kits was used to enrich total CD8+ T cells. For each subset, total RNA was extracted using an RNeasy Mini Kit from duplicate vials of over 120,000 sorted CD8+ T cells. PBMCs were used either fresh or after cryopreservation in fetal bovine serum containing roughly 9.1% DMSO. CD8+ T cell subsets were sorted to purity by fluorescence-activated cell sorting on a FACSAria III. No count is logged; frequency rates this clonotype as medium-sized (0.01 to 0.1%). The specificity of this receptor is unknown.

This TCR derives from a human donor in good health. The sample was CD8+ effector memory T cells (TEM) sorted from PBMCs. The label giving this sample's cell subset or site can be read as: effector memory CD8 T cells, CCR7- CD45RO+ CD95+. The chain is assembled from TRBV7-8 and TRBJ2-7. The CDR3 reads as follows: CASSLDGHSYEQYF.